Below are 15 T cell receptor beta chains sequenced from a single sample in a study of human CD8 memory T cell subsets. Researchers made TCR beta libraries via UMI-labeled 5' RACE. TCRdb derives one entry per CDR3 protein from the 5' RACE reads, leaving out DNA. In all, the sample yields approximately 9,000 distinct CDR3 sequences. Source material: CD8+ T cells from PBMCs. All receptors derive from a human donor in good health.

CDR3 residues: CASSSGTVSNQPQHF. The chain is built from TRBV6-5 and TRBJ1-5; TCRdb designates TRBD1, a call that cannot be tested without DNA. The germline CDR1 and CDR2 sequences are MNHEY and SVGAGI. CDR3 length: 15 amino acids.

The CDR3 reads CATMAGGAHEQYF. The chain uses TRBV27 and TRBJ2-7; TCRdb outputs TRBD2, but without DNA this stays unchecked. The CDR3 spans 13 residues. The germline gives CDR1 MNHEY, CDR2 SMNVEV (reference sequence).

Measured by frequency, this clonotype is medium-sized. The chain uses TRBV29-1 and TRBJ2-7; lacking DNA, the TRBD2 call made by TCRdb goes unchecked. Germline CDR1 is SQVTM and CDR2 is ANQGSEA. The CDR3 is made up of 13 amino acids. This CDR3 is CSAGTSGSYEQYF.

The chain is built from TRBV11-2 and TRBJ1-1. Germline V gives CDR1 SGHAT, CDR2 FQNNGV. The CDR3 has 17 residues. CDR3 in amino acids: CASSLGLGWERNTEAFF.

V is TRBV7-8 and J is TRBJ1-1; TCRdb's assignment of TRBD1 cannot be checked, as there is no DNA. This CDR3 is built from 18 residues. Germline CDR1 SGHVS, CDR2 FQNEAQ. CDR3 sequence reads: CASSLIVGDTGPLTEAFF.

The chain joins TRBV29-1 to TRBJ2-1; checking the TCRdb D call of TRBD1 is not possible without DNA. This CDR3 is built from 14 residues. Looked up from germline, CDR1 is SQVTM and CDR2 is ANQGSEA. The CDR3 sequence is CSVSGQGPYNEQFF.

This clonotype is classed as medium-sized (0.01 to 0.1%) by frequency. This chain links TRBV27 with TRBJ2-7; TCRdb's assignment of TRBD1 cannot be checked, as there is no DNA. The CDR3 is 15 amino acids. Germline V lookup: CDR1 MNHEY, CDR2 SMNVEV (reference sequence). The CDR3 region is CASSPSGQGINEQYF.

J is TRBJ2-7 and V is TRBV29-1; TCRdb picks TRBD1, but there is no DNA to check that call. The germline V gene encodes CDR1 SQVTM and CDR2 ANQGSEA. This CDR3 has 14 residues. The CDR3 region is CSVEQGVGIYEQYF.

V usage is TRBV20-1 and J usage is TRBJ2-3; the TCRdb call, TRBD1, lacks DNA for checking. The CDR3 is 13 residues long. Looked up from germline, CDR1 is DFQATT and CDR2 is SNEGSKA (reference sequence). The CDR3 is CSARKGGGDTQYF.

The V call is TRBV13, the J call TRBJ2-7; TCRdb's D call of TRBD1 is untestable without DNA. The CDR3 totals 16 residues. From germline, CDR1 is PRHDT and CDR2 FYEKMQ (reference sequence). The CDR3 region is CASSLDQGRGRYEQYF.

The chain joins TRBV21-1 to TRBJ1-1; TCRdb names TRBD1, which stays unverified in the absence of DNA. TRBV21-1 is tagged as a pseudogene. CDR3 length equals 11 residues. This CDR3 is CASSKHRDAFF.

The chain links TRBV4-3 to TRBJ1-2. Germline loops: CDR1 LGHNA, CDR2 YSLEER. This CDR3 region has 14 residues. CDR3 loop: CASSQDRMTYGYTF.

The chain uses TRBV6-5 and TRBJ2-5; TCRdb names TRBD1, which stays unverified in the absence of DNA. Germline V lookup: CDR1 MNHEY, CDR2 SVGAGI. There are 13 residues in the CDR3. CDR3 loop: CASSYGAVGNQYF.

The gene calls are TRBV29-1 and TRBJ1-1; TCRdb's D call of TRBD1 is untestable without DNA. The CDR3 extends over 13 amino acids. Germline CDR1 reads SQVTM; CDR2 reads ANQGSEA. CDR3 loop: CSGWTGENTEAFF.

V and J are TRBV7-8 and TRBJ2-1. Germline CDR1 and CDR2: SGHVS and FQNEAQ. The CDR3 is made up of 14 amino acids. CDR3: CASSLNLAYNEQFF. Looking up the rest from reference TRBV7-8 and TRBJ2-1 gives the full variable domain: GAGVSQSPRYKVAKRGQDVALRCDPISGHVSLFWYQQALGQGPEFLTYFQNEAQLDKSGLPSDRFFAERPEGSVSTLKIQRTQQEDSAVYLCASSLNLAYNEQFFGPGTRLTVL.